A single sample is the source of the 32 T cell receptor beta chains below, sequenced in a study of CD8+ T cells in alopecia areata. RNA, once extracted, was reverse transcribed into cDNA for use as the sequencing template. Profiling relied on immunoSEQ multiplex PCR, and the TCRdb table lists in-frame clones only, not all of them. Of 120,000 or so clones in the sample, roughly 66% were seen once. Sample: CD4+ T cells sorted from blood. All receptors derive from a human donor in good health.

The chain joins TRBV30 to TRBJ2-7, with 9 bases matching TRBD1. V shed 1 base, J shed 6 bases, and the junction held 4 bases outside the gene matches. Germline lookup yields CDR1 GTSNPN and CDR2 SVGIG (reference sequence). The CDR3 loop spans 13 amino acids. CDR3: CAWSGRTGAEQYF. The DNA for the CDR3 is TGTGCCTGGAGTGGCCGGACAGGGGCCGAGCAGTACTTC.

CDR3 region: CAWSGMDRLNQPQHF. For the CDR3, the DNA is TGTGCCTGGAGTGGAATGGACAGGCTGAATCAGCCCCAGCATTTT. The rearrangement links TRBV30 to TRBJ1-5; TRBD1 matches 7 bases. J lost 4 bases, V lost 1 base, and 7 bases had no gene match. This CDR3 has 15 residues. Germline CDR1 GTSNPN, CDR2 SVGIG (reference sequence).

This clone was seen a few times. The V gene is TRBV10-3, the J gene TRBJ1-2; TRBD1 matches 10 bases. Germline V gives CDR1 ENHRY, CDR2 SYGVKD. The CDR3 spans 13 residues. Losses at the gene ends were 8 bases for V and 7 bases for J; bases not matched to a gene: 7. CDR3 nucleotides: TGTGCCATCGCGGCGACAGGGGGCTCTGGCTACACCTTC. It encodes CAIAATGGSGYTF.

The V and J genes are TRBV2 and TRBJ1-5, with D possibly matching TRBD1 (5 bases). Trimming pared 8 bases from V and 0 bases from J, leaving 17 bases between. The CDR3 totals 16 residues. Germline CDR1 SNHLY, CDR2 FYNNEI. The CDR3 protein is CASSGPGTHSNQPQHF. CDR3 DNA: TGTGCCAGCTCAGGGCCGGGGACCCATAGCAATCAGCCCCAGCATTTT.

V usage is TRBV30 and J usage is TRBJ2-1; 13 positions agree with TRBD2. The CDR3 has 14 residues. V dropped 1 base and J dropped 8; count of bases not matched to a gene: 2. Germline V gene data show CDR1 as GTSNPN and CDR2 as SVGIG (reference sequence). This CDR3 reads CAWSGTSGGHEQFF. The CDR3 DNA sequence: TGTGCCTGGAGTGGGACTAGCGGGGGCCATGAGCAGTTCTTC.

The chain is built from TRBV5-4 and TRBJ2-7; 8 bases are a match to TRBD1. The CDR3 contains 15 residues. V shed 4 bases, J shed 2 bases, and the junction held 8 bases outside the gene matches. Germline CDR1 and CDR2: SGHNT and YYREEE (reference sequence). The CDR3 DNA reads TGTGCCAGCAGCCCGCCCGGGACAGGAGCCTACGAGCAGTACTTC. Translating it yields CASSPPGTGAYEQYF.

The chain links TRBV20-1 to TRBJ1-2; D remains unclear. The germline V and J ends were trimmed by 3 bases and 4 bases, with 6 bases remaining between them. The germline gives CDR1 DFQATT, CDR2 SNEGSKA (reference sequence). The CDR3 loop spans 11 amino acids. The CDR3 DNA reads as TGCAGTGCTAGTGTGATCTATGGCTACACCTTC. Amino acids: CSASVIYGYTF.

This clone has more than one count but fewer than ten. J is TRBJ2-5 and V is TRBV7-8; weak D call: TRBD1 (6 bases). The length of the CDR3 is 15 residues. The V gene lost 5 bases and the J gene lost 4 bases, with 17 bases spanning the gap. Germline assignment: CDR1 SGHVS and CDR2 FQNEAQ. CDR3 nucleotides: TGTGCCAGCAGCACCGGACAGTCCGAGCGAGAGACCCAGTACTTC. Protein: CASSTGQSERETQYF.

This chain links TRBV2 with TRBJ2-5, with D maybe TRBD1 (6 bases). Germline loops: CDR1 SNHLY, CDR2 FYNNEI. V lost 7 bases and J lost 6, with 15 bases in between. The CDR3 totals 13 residues. CDR3 sequence reads: CASNVQGLQTQYF. The CDR3 DNA follows: TGTGCCAGCAACGTACAGGGTCTTCAGACCCAGTACTTC.

This clone has just a few counts. The chain employs TRBV10-3 and TRBJ2-3, with TRBD2 identical over 8 bases. V was pared by 10 bases and J by 4 bases, with 7 bases of the junction left unmatched. Germline lookup yields CDR1 ENHRY and CDR2 SYGVKD. The CDR3 is 13 residues long. The CDR3 protein is CATQAGVPDTQYF. In DNA, the CDR3 is TGTGCCACCCAAGCGGGGGTCCCAGATACGCAGTATTTT.

V and J are TRBV5-1 and TRBJ2-3, with D perhaps matching TRBD1 (6 bases). This CDR3 is built from 14 residues. Per the germline V gene, CDR1 is SGHRS and CDR2 is YFSETQ. V gave up 6 bases and J gave up 2 bases, with 13 bases separating them. The CDR3 nucleotides read TGCGCCAGCATGCCAGGGGCGAACACAGATACGCAGTATTTT. It encodes CASMPGANTDTQYF.

This clone occurred a few times. The chain couples TRBV2 to TRBJ1-6, with D perhaps matching TRBD1 (5 bases). In germline, CDR1 is SNHLY, CDR2 FYNNEI. The CDR3 totals 14 residues. The V end lost 6 bases, the J end lost 7 bases, and 13 bases lay between the germline ends. CDR3 amino acids: CASSGDGKNSPLHF. The CDR3 DNA reads TGTGCCAGCAGCGGGGACGGAAAAAATTCACCCCTCCACTTT.

The chain carries TRBV5-6 and TRBJ2-5; no reliable D call. CDR1 and CDR2 (germline): SGHDT, YYEEEE. The V gene lost 0 bases and the J gene lost 2 bases, with 5 bases spanning the gap. The CDR3 spans 13 residues. CDR3 bases: TGTGCCAGCAGCTTGGGGGCACAAGAGACCCAGTACTTC. Protein sequence: CASSLGAQETQYF.

The J gene is TRBJ2-3, the V gene TRBV30; weak D call: TRBD2 (6 bases). V was shortened by 0 bases and J by 2 bases, with 9 bases between the two germline ends. This CDR3 contains 14 residues. CDR1 is GTSNPN and CDR2 is SVGIG in the germline V gene (reference sequence). The CDR3 spells CAWSVGGATDTQYF. In DNA, the CDR3 is TGTGCCTGGAGTGTTGGAGGGGCCACAGATACGCAGTATTTT.

Only one count was recorded for this clone. The rearrangement joins TRBV30 to TRBJ2-7, with D perhaps matching TRBD1 or TRBD2 (5 bases each). The CDR3 spans 14 residues. V lost 3 bases to trimming and J lost 6 bases, with 18 bases between them. Germline-derived CDR1 and CDR2 are GTSNPN and SVGIG (reference sequence). The chain's CDR3 is CAWRTPGQAVEQYF. DNA of the CDR3: TGTGCCTGGAGGACCCCGGGGCAAGCGGTCGAGCAGTACTTC.

This sequence joins TRBV29-1 and TRBJ1-6; 7 bases align to TRBD1. V lost 7 bases to trimming and J lost 9 bases; unmatched junction nucleotides: 12. CDR1 is SQVTM, CDR2 ANQGSEA, per germline. This CDR3 has 14 residues. The CDR3 protein is CSGPEDRLCSPLHF. The CDR3 DNA follows: TGCAGCGGGCCTGAGGACAGGCTGTGTTCACCCCTCCACTTT.

V gene TRBV29-1 combines with J gene TRBJ1-2; the D is unclear. The ends were cut back, 2 bases at V and 7 bases at J, with 8 bases in the middle. Germline-derived CDR1 and CDR2 are SQVTM and ANQGSEA. This CDR3 comprises 11 residues. This CDR3 reads CSVERVVGYTF. The CDR3 nucleotides are TGCAGCGTTGAACGAGTGGTTGGCTACACCTTC.

The V and J genes are TRBV30 and TRBJ1-3; D gene unclear. The CDR3 sequence is 15 residues long. Germline CDR1 reads GTSNPN; CDR2 reads SVGIG (reference sequence). Trimming left V 0 bases short and J 0 bases short, with 9 bases between. The CDR3 sequence: CAWSVWRDSGNTIYF. CDR3 DNA: TGTGCCTGGAGTGTGTGGAGGGACTCTGGAAACACCATATATTTT.

The V and J genes are TRBV4-1 and TRBJ1-2; 7 nucleotides align to TRBD1. Germline CDR1 MGHRA, CDR2 YSYEKL. The CDR3 loop spans 14 amino acids. J was trimmed by 6 bases and V by 3 bases; bases with no gene match: 7. The CDR3: CASSHQRQGHGYTF. CDR3 sequence (DNA): TGCGCCAGCAGCCACCAGAGACAGGGTCATGGCTACACCTTC.

This clone was observed a handful of times. The chain employs TRBV7-2 and TRBJ1-5, with 9 bases identical to TRBD1. J was trimmed by 7 bases and V by 5 bases; bases with no gene match: 9. Looked up from germline, CDR1 is SGHTA and CDR2 is FQGNSA. The CDR3 runs to 15 residues. The CDR3 bases are TGTGCCAGCAGCCATCTGGGACAGGGCGGGCAGCCCCAGCATTTT. Encoded protein: CASSHLGQGGQPQHF.

This clone was counted between two and nine times. V is TRBV30 and J is TRBJ2-3, with D possibly being TRBD2 (5 bases). V was pared by 2 bases and J by 6 bases, with 9 bases between. CDR1 is GTSNPN and CDR2 is SVGIG in the germline V gene (reference sequence). There are 12 residues in the CDR3. CDR3 sequence (DNA): TGTGCCTGGAGTTCGGACTCCGATACGCAGTATTTT. Its translation is CAWSSDSDTQYF. Variable domain in full (rest from reference TRBV30 and TRBJ2-3): SQTIHQWPATLVQPVGSPLSLECTVEGTSNPNLYWYRQAAGRGLQLLFYSVGIGQISSEVPQNLSASRPQDRQFILSSKKLLLSDSGFYLCAWSSDSDTQYFGPGTRLTVL.

The chain has TRBV5-1 and TRBJ2-5; tentative D call: TRBD2 (6 bases). Germline CDR1 reads SGHRS; CDR2 reads YFSETQ. The CDR3 totals 13 residues. V lost 1 base and J lost 7, with 11 bases in between. CDR3 nucleotides: TGCGCCAGCAGCTTGAGGGAGGCGGGGACCCAGTACTTC. It yields the protein CASSLREAGTQYF.

Only a few counts were recorded for this clone. CDR3: CSVCEGGVADTQYF. In nucleotides, the CDR3 is TGCAGCGTCTGCGAAGGAGGGGTTGCAGATACGCAGTATTTT. The chain combines TRBV29-1 with TRBJ2-3; the D gene is possibly TRBD2 (6 bases). CDR3 length: 14 amino acids. Per germline, CDR1 SQVTM and CDR2 ANQGSEA. V lost 6 bases, J lost 4 bases, and 17 bases lay in between.

The genes are TRBV30 and TRBJ1-2; a weak D match, TRBD1 (5 bases). The germline V gene has CDR1 GTSNPN and CDR2 SVGIG (reference sequence). This CDR3 contains 16 residues. V shed 1 base and J shed 6 bases, with 21 bases lying between them. The CDR3: CAWSAKGRARSDGYTF. DNA for the CDR3: TGTGCCTGGAGTGCTAAGGGCAGGGCGAGATCCGATGGCTACACCTTC.

The chain has TRBV11-2 and TRBJ2-3; D may be TRBD1 or TRBD2 (5 bases each). V lost 3 bases, J lost 3 bases, and 16 bases lay in between. This CDR3 region has 16 residues. In germline, CDR1 is SGHAT, CDR2 FQNNGV. DNA for the CDR3: TGTGCCAGCAGCTTGGCCGGGGCCATGGGGACAGATACGCAGTATTTT. This translates into CASSLAGAMGTDTQYF.

This sequence joins TRBV11-2 and TRBJ2-2; 9 nucleotides match TRBD1. The germline CDR1 and CDR2 sequences are SGHAT and FQNNGV. Trimming removed 5 bases from V and 7 bases from J; junction bases left unmatched: 5. This CDR3 has 14 amino acids. This CDR3 reads CASSPDRGHGELFF. In DNA form, the CDR3 reads TGTGCCAGCAGCCCGGACAGGGGACACGGGGAGCTGTTTTTT. Complete variable domain (other parts from reference TRBV11-2 and TRBJ2-2): EAGVAQSPRYKIIEKRQSVAFWCNPISGHATLYWYQQILGQGPKLLIQFQNNGVVDDSQLPKDRFSAERLKGVDSTLKIQPAKLEDSAVYLCASSPDRGHGELFFGEGSRLTVL.

This chain uses TRBV18 with TRBJ1-2; D gene unclear. The CDR3 loop spans 13 amino acids. The V end lost 2 bases, the J end lost 4 bases, and 8 bases lay between the germline ends. CDR1 is KGHSH, CDR2 LQKENI, per germline. CDR3 region: CASSPISVYGYTF. The DNA for the CDR3 is TGTGCCAGCTCACCAATATCGGTCTATGGCTACACCTTC.

The chain has TRBV7-9 and TRBJ2-3; D unresolved. Germline V gene sequence: CDR1 SEHNR, CDR2 FQNEAQ (reference sequence). This CDR3 has 15 amino acids. The V end lost 6 bases, the J end lost 0 bases, and 13 bases lay between the germline ends. The CDR3 sequence is CASRPLGKSTDTQYF. The CDR3 region has the DNA TGTGCCAGCAGACCGTTGGGCAAAAGCACAGATACGCAGTATTTT.

The chain joins TRBV29-1 to TRBJ2-5; 8 nucleotides agree with TRBD1. The CDR3 covers 12 residues. Trimming removed 6 bases from V and 5 bases from J; junction bases left unmatched: 5. The germline V gene has CDR1 SQVTM and CDR2 ANQGSEA. The CDR3 is CSVTRGRETQYF. The CDR3 nucleotides read TGCAGCGTCACCAGGGGGCGGGAGACCCAGTACTTC.

The V call is TRBV6-1, the J call TRBJ2-7; 7 bases fit TRBD1. Per germline, CDR1 MNHNS and CDR2 SASEGT. The CDR3 totals 13 residues. V lost 11 bases and J lost 2; bases outside the gene matches: 9. The CDR3 sequence: CAAQGFFTYEQYF. As DNA, the CDR3 is TGTGCCGCACAGGGGTTTTTTACCTACGAGCAGTACTTC.

Only a few counts were recorded for this clone. The rearrangement links TRBV4-1 to TRBJ2-2; 10 positions agree with TRBD1. Germline V gene lookup returns CDR1 MGHRA and CDR2 YSYEKL. V lost 3 bases to trimming and J lost 5 bases; unmatched junction nucleotides: 6. The CDR3 loop spans 16 amino acids. The CDR3 region has the DNA TGCGCCAGCAGCCAGCGGGGGACAGGGGATACCGGGGAGCTGTTTTTT. Translated: CASSQRGTGDTGELFF.

J is TRBJ2-1 and V is TRBV4-1; possible D gene TRBD2, 6 bases. V lost 2 bases and J lost 0, with 11 bases in between. The germline V gene encodes CDR1 MGHRA and CDR2 YSYEKL. The CDR3 has 16 residues. The CDR3 nucleotides are TGCGCCAGCAGCCAATTGGGACTCCACTCCTACAATGAGCAGTTCTTC. It is translated as CASSQLGLHSYNEQFF.